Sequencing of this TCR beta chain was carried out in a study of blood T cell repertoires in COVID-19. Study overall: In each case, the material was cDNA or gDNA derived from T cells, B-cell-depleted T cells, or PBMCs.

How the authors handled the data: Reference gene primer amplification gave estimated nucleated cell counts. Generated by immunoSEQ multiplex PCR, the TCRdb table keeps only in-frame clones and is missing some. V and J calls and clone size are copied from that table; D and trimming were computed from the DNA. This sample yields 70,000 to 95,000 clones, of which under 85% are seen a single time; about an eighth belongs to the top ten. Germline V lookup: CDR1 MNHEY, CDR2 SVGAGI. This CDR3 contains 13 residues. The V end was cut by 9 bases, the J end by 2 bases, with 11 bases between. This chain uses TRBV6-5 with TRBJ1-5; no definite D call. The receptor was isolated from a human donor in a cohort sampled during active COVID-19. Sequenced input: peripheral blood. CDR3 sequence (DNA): TGTGCCAGTGCCGAGGGTGGCAATCAGCCCCAGCATTTT. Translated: CASAEGGNQPQHF.